These T cell receptor beta chains were read from a single sample in a study of CD8+CD57+ T cells in acquired aplastic anemia. TCRdb reprocessed the reads with MiXCR, giving one entry per CDR3 protein. The sample has roughly 58,000 distinct CDR3 sequences, around 50% seen once. The sample was sorted CD4+, CD8+, or CD8+CD57+ T cells (not recorded which) from PBMCs. The receptors shown here come from a human donor in good health, serving as a control. The CDR3 runs from the conserved cysteine through the conserved F or W. D genes are given only for firm matches. Only part of the rows carry a size: once, few, many, or a class if the clone is expanded.

cdr3_nt | cdr3_aa | d_call | clone_size | j_call | v_call
TGTGCCAGCAGTCAAGCGGGAGGGGCCGTCGGTGAGCAGTTCTTC | CASSQAGGAVGEQFF | TRBD2 | many | TRBJ2-1 | TRBV27
TGTGCCAGTACCCCCGGGCCGGGACGCAACTACGAGCAGTACTTC | CASTPGPGRNYEQYF | - | medium-sized | TRBJ2-7 | TRBV19
TGTGCCAGCGTGGGGGTCCTTGGGGTCGGCTCCTACGAGCAGTACTTC | CASVGVLGVGSYEQYF | - | - | TRBJ2-7 | TRBV2
TGTGCCAGCAGCCAAGAGAGCGGGAGCTCCTACGAGCAGTACTTC | CASSQESGSSYEQYF | TRBD2 | - | TRBJ2-7 | TRBV11-3
TGTGCCAGCAGCCAAGACTCACGGTATAATTCACCCCTCCACTTT | CASSQDSRYNSPLHF | - | many | TRBJ1-6 | TRBV3-1
TGTGCCAGCAGCTTCGGTAGGGGGGCGAACACTGAAGCTTTCTTT | CASSFGRGANTEAFF | - | once | TRBJ1-1 | TRBV7-9
TGCGCCAGCAGTCTACTAGCGCGGGGGCAAGAGACCCAGTACTTC | CASSLLARGQETQYF | TRBD2 | - | TRBJ2-5 | TRBV5-1
TGTGCCACCAGGGTTAGCCGCACAGATACGCAGTATTTT | CATRVSRTDTQYF | - | - | TRBJ2-3 | TRBV19
TGCAGCGGGGAGAGAACTCGTCGAGCTTTCTTT | CSGERTRRAFF | - | - | TRBJ1-1 | TRBV29-1
TGCAGCGTTGAAGATATAGGACTAGCGGGAGGTCTTTACGAGCAGTACTTC | CSVEDIGLAGGLYEQYF | TRBD2 | medium-sized | TRBJ2-7 | TRBV29-1
TGTGCCAGCAGCCCTGGGATAGCGGGAGGCCTTACGGATACGCAGTATTTT | CASSPGIAGGLTDTQYF | TRBD2 | - | TRBJ2-3 | TRBV7-3
TGCAGTGCAACTCCTAGCACAGATACGCAGTATTTT | CSATPSTDTQYF | - | many | TRBJ2-3 | TRBV20-1
TGCGCCAGCTGCTTGATCCCGGGCTGGGACACTGAAGCTTTCTTT | CASCLIPGWDTEAFF | - | many | TRBJ1-1 | TRBV5-1
TGCAGTGCTAGAGGAACAGGGAACACTGAAGCTTTCTTT | CSARGTGNTEAFF | - | many | TRBJ1-1 | TRBV20-1